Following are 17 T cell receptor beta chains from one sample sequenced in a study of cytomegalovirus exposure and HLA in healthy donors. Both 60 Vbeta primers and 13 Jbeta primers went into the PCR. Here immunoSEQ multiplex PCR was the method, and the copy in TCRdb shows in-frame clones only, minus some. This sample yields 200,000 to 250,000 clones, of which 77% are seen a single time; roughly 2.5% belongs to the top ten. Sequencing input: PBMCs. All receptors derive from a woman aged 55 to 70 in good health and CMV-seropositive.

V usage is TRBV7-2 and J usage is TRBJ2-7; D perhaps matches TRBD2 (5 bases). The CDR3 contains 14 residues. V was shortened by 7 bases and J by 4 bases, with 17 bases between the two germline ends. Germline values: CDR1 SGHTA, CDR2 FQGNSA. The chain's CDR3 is CASTSRTEIYEQYF. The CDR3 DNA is TGTGCCAGCACATCGCGGACTGAAATTTACGAGCAGTACTTC.

CDR3 amino acids: CASSYGQGTEAFF. The CDR3 DNA follows: TGTGCCAGCAGCTACGGACAGGGAACTGAAGCTTTCTTT. V gene TRBV7-8 combines with J gene TRBJ1-1; 8 bases align to TRBD1. CDR1 SGHVS and CDR2 FQNEAQ come from the germline V gene. This CDR3 has 13 residues. The trim removed 4 bases at V and 5 bases at J, leaving 3 bases unmatched.

The CDR3: CASSEVRGTTNNEQFF. In DNA, the CDR3 is TGTGCCAGCAGTGAAGTGAGGGGGACCACCAACAATGAGCAGTTCTTC. This chain links TRBV6-1 with TRBJ2-1, with D perhaps TRBD1 (6 bases). The ends were cut back, 1 base at V and 5 bases at J, with 15 bases in the middle. CDR3 length: 16 amino acids. Germline values: CDR1 MNHNS, CDR2 SASEGT.

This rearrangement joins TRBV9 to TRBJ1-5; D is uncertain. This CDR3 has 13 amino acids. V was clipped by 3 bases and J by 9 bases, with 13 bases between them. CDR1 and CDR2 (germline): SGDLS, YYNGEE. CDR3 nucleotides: TGTGCCAGCAGCGCTGAGCTTCATCGGCCCCAGCATTTT. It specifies CASSAELHRPQHF.

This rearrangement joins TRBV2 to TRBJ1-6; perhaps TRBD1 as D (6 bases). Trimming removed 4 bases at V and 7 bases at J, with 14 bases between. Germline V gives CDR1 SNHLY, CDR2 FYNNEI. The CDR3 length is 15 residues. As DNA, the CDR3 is TGTGCCAGCAGTGTTTACGTGAGGGGGAATTCACCCCTCCACTTT. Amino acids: CASSVYVRGNSPLHF.

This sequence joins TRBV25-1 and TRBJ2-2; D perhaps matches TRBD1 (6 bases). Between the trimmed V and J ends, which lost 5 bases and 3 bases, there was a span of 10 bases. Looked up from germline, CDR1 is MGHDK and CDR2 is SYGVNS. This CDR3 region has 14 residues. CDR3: CASSSTGYTGELFF. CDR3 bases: TGTGCCAGCAGTTCTACAGGGTACACCGGGGAGCTGTTTTTT.

CDR3 nucleotides: TGTGCCAGCAGTGCTCAGGGGGCGAACGGTGGAAACACCATATATTTT. Encoded protein: CASSAQGANGGNTIYF. The V and J genes are TRBV6-1 and TRBJ1-3; TRBD1 matches 8 bases. The CDR3 extends over 16 amino acids. Germline V gives CDR1 MNHNS, CDR2 SASEGT. The trim removed 4 bases at V and 3 bases at J, leaving 8 bases unmatched.

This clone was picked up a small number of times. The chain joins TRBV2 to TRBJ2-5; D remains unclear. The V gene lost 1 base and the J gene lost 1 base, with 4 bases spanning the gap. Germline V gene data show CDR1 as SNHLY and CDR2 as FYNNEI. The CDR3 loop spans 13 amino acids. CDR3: CASSEGLQETQYF. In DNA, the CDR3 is TGTGCCAGCAGTGAAGGGCTCCAAGAGACCCAGTACTTC.

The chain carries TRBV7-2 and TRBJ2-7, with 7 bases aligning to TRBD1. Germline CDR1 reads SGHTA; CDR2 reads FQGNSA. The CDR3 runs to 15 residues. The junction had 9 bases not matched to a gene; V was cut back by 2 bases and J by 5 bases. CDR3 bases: TGTGCCAGCAGCTTATTATCGACAGGGAGCGACGAGCAGTACTTC. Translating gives CASSLLSTGSDEQYF.

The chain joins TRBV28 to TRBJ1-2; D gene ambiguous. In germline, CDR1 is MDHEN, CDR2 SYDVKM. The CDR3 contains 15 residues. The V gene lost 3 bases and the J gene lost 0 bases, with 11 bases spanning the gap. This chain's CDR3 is CASSFRGSTNYGYTF. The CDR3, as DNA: TGTGCCAGCAGTTTTAGAGGGAGCACTAACTATGGCTACACCTTC.

The CDR3 region is CASSTGVNGYQETQYF. The CDR3 DNA reads TGTGCCAGCAGCACGGGGGTAAATGGGTACCAAGAGACCCAGTACTTC. The chain joins TRBV11-1 to TRBJ2-5; possible D gene TRBD2, 6 bases. Germline V lookup: CDR1 SGHAT, CDR2 FQDESV (reference sequence). This CDR3 region has 16 residues. V gave up 5 bases and J gave up 0 bases, with 16 bases separating them.

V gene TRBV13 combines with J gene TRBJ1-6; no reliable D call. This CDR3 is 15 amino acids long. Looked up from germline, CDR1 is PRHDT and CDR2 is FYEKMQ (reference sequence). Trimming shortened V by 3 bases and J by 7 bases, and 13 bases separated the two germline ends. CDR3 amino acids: CASSFSSWRNSPLHF. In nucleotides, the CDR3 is TGTGCCAGCAGCTTCTCATCTTGGCGGAATTCACCCCTCCACTTT.

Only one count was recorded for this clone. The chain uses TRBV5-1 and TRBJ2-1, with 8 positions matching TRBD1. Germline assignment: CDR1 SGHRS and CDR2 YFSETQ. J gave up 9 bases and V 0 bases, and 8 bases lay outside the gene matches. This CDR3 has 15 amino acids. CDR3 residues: CASSLAGQGAGEQFF. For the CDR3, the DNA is TGCGCCAGCAGCTTGGCAGGGCAGGGGGCCGGTGAGCAGTTCTTC.

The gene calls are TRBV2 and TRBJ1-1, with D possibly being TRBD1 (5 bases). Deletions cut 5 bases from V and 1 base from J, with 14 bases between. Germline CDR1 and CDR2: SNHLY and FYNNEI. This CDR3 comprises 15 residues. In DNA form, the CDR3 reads TGTGCCAGCAGTCACAGACCTGACAGGAACACTGAAGCTTTCTTT. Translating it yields CASSHRPDRNTEAFF.

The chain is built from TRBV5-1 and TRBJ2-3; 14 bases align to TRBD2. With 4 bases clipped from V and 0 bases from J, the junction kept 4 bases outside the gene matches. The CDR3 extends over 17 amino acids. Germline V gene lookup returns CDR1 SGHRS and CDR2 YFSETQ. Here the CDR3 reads CASSAGLAGASTDTQYF. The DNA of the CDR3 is TGCGCCAGCAGCGCGGGACTAGCGGGAGCTAGCACAGATACGCAGTATTTT.

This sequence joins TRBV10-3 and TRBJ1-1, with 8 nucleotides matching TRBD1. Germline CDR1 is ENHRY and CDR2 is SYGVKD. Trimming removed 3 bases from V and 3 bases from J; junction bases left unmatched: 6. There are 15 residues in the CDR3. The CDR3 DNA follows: TGTGCCATCAGTGACGGACAGGGCGATGACACTGAAGCTTTCTTT. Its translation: CAISDGQGDDTEAFF.

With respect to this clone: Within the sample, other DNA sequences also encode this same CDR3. This CDR3 is CASSYSGTSNTEAFF. CDR3 nucleotide sequence: TGTGCCAGCAGTTACTCAGGGACTTCGAACACTGAAGCTTTCTTT. The rearrangement links TRBV6-5 to TRBJ1-1; a weak D match, TRBD1 (5 bases). The CDR3 consists of 15 residues. The V end was cut by 0 bases, the J end by 1 base, with 9 bases between. Germline V gene lookup returns CDR1 MNHEY and CDR2 SVGAGI.